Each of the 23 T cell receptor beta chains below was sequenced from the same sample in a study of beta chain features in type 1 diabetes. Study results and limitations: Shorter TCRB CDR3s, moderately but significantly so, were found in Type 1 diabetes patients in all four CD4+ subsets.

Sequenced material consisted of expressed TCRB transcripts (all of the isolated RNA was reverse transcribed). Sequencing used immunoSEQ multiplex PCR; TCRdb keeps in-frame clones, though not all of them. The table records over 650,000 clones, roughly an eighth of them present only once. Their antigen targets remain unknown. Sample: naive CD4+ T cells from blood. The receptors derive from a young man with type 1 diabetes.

Written as DNA, the CDR3 is TGCGCCAGCAGCTTGTATCGGGTATCGAACACCGGGGAGCTGTTTTTT. It encodes CASSLYRVSNTGELFF. The rearrangement joins TRBV5-1 to TRBJ2-2; unclear D gene. CDR1 SGHRS and CDR2 YFSETQ come from the germline V gene. The CDR3 contains 16 residues. The germline V and J ends were trimmed by 1 base and 0 bases, with 10 bases remaining between them.

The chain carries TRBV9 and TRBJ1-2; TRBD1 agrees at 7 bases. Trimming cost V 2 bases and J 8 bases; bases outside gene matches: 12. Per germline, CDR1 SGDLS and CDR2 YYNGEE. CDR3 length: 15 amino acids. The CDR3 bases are TGTGCCAGCAGCGTCTTCACCGGGACAGAGTTAGGCTACACCTTC. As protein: CASSVFTGTELGYTF. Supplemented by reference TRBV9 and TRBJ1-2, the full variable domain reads DSGVTQTPKHLITATGQRVTLRCSPRSGDLSVYWYQQSLDQGLQFLIQYYNGEERAKGNILERFSAQQFPDLHSELNLSSLELGDSALYFCASSVFTGTELGYTFGSGTRLTVV.

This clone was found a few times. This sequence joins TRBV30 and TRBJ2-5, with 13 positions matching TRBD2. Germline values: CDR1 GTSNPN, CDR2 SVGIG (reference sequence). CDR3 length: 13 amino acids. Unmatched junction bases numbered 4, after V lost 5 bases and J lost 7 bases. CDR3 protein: CAWRTSGSGTQYF. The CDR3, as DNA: TGTGCCTGGCGGACTAGCGGGAGTGGGACCCAGTACTTC.

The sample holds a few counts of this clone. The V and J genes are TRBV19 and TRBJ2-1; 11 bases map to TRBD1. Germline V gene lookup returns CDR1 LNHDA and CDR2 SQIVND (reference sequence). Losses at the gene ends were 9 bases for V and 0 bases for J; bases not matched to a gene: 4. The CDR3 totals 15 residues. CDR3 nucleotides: TGTGCCAGCCGGGACAGGGGGAACTCCTACAATGAGCAGTTCTTC. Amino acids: CASRDRGNSYNEQFF.

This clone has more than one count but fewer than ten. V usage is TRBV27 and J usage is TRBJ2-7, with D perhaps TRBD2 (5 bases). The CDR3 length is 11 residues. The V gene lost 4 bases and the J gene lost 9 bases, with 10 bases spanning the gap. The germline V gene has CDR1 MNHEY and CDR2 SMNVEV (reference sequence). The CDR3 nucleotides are TGTGCCAGCAGTTCCGTCGGAGGGCAGTACTTC. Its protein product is CASSSVGGQYF.

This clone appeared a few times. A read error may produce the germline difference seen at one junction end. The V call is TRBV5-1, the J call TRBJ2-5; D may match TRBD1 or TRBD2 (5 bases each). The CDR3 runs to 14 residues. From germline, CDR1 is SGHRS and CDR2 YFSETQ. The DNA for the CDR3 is TGCGCCAGCAGCCCCGCCCGGGGCCAAGGGACCCAGTACTTC. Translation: CASSPARGQGTQYF.

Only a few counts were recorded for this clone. CDR3 bases: TGTGCCAGCAGCTCGACTAGCGGGGTCGATGAGCAGTTCTTC. Translating gives CASSSTSGVDEQFF. The J gene is TRBJ2-1, the V gene TRBV7-3; 11 positions match TRBD2. Germline assignment: CDR1 SGHTA and CDR2 FQGTGA. The CDR3 has 14 amino acids. V was pared by 4 bases and J by 8 bases, with 4 bases of the junction left unmatched.

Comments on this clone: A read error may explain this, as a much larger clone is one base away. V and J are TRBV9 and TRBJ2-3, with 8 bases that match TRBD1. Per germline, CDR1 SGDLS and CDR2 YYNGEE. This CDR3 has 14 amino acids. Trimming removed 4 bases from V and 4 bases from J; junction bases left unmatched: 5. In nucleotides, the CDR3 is TGTGCCAGCAGCTTTGGACAGGGCGCAGATACGCAGTATTTT. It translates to CASSFGQGADTQYF.

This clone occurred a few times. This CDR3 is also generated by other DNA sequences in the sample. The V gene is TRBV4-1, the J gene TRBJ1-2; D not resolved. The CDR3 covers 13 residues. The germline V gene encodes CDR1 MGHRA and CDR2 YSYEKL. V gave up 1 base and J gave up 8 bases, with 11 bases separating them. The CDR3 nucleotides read TGCGCCAGCAGCCAAGTCGGATTGGGGGGCTACACCTTC. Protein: CASSQVGLGGYTF.

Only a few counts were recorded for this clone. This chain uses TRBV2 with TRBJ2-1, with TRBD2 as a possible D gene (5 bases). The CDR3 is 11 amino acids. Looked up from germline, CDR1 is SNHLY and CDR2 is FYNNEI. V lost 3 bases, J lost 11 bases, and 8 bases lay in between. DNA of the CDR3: TGTGCCAGCAGTGATCCGGGAAAGCAGTTCTTC. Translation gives CASSDPGKQFF. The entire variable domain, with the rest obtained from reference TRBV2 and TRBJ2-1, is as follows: EPEVTQTPSHQVTQMGQEVILRCVPISNHLYFYWYRQILGQKVEFLVSFYNNEISEKSEIFDDQFSVERPDGSNFTLKIRSTKLEDSAMYFCASSDPGKQFFGPGTRLTVL.

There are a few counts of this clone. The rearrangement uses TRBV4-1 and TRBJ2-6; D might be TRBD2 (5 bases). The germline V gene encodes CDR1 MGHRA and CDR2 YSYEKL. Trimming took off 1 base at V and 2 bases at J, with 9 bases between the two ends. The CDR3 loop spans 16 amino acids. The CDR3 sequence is CASSQVMGAGANVLTF. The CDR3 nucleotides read TGCGCCAGCAGCCAAGTGATGGGAGCTGGGGCCAACGTCCTGACTTTC.

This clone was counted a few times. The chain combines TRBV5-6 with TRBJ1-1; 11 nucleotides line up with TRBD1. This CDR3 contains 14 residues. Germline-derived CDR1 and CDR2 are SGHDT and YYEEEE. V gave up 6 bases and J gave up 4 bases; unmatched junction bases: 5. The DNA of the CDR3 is TGTGCCAGCATCCCCGGGACAGGGGGCACTGAAGCTTTCTTT. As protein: CASIPGTGGTEAFF.

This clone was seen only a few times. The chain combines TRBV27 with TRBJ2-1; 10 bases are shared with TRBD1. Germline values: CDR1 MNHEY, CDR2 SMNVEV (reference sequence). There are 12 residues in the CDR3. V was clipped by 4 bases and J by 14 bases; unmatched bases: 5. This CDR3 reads CASSYPGTGEFF. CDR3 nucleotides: TGTGCCAGCAGTTATCCCGGGACAGGGGAGTTCTTC.

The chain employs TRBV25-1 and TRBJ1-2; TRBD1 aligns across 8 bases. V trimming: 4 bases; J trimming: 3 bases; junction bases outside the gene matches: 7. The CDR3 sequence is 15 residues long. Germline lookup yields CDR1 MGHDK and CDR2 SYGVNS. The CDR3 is CASSATDRGYYGYTF. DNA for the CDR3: TGTGCCAGCAGTGCTACTGACAGGGGATACTATGGCTACACCTTC.

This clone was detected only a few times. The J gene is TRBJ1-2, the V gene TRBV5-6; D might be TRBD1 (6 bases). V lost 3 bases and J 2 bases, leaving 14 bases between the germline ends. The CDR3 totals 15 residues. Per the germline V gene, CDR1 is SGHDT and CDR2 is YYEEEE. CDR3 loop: CASSSDPQGNYGYTF. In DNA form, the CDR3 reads TGTGCCAGCAGCTCCGATCCACAGGGAAACTATGGCTACACCTTC. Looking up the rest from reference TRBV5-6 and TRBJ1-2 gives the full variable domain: DAGVTQSPTHLIKTRGQQVTLRCSPKSGHDTVSWYQQALGQGPQFIFQYYEEEERQRGNFPDRFSGHQFPNYSSELNVNALLLGDSALYLCASSSDPQGNYGYTFGSGTRLTVV.

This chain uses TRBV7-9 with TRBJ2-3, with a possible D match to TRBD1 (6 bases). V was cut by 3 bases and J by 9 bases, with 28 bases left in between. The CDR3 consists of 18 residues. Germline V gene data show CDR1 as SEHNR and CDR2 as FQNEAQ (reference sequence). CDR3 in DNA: TGTGCCAGCAGCTTCCGCGGTGGGGGCGGCACCCACCACCCGACGCAGTATTTT. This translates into CASSFRGGGGTHHPTQYF.

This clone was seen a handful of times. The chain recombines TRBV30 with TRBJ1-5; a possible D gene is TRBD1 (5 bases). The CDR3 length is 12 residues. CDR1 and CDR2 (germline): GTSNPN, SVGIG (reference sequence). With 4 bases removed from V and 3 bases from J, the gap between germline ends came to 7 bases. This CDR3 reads CAWNRFNQPQHF. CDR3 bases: TGTGCCTGGAACAGGTTCAATCAGCCCCAGCATTTT.

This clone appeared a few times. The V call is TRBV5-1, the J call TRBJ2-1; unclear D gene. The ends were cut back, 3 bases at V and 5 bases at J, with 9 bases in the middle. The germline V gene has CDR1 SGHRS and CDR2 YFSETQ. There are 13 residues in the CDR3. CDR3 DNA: TGCGCCAGCAGCTCCCCGATTGACAATGAGCAGTTCTTC. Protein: CASSSPIDNEQFF.

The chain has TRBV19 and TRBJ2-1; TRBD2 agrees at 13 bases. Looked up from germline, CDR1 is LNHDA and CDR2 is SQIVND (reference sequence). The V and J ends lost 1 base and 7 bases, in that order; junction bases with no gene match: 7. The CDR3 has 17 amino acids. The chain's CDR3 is CASSIGLAGGIRNEQFF. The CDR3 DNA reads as TGTGCCAGTAGTATAGGACTAGCGGGAGGCATCCGTAATGAGCAGTTCTTC.

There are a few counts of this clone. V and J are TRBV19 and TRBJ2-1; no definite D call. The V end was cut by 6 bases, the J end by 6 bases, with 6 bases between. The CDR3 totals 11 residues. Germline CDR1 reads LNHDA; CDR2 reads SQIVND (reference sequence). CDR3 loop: CASRGSNEQFF. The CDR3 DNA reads TGTGCCAGTAGGGGCTCCAATGAGCAGTTCTTC.

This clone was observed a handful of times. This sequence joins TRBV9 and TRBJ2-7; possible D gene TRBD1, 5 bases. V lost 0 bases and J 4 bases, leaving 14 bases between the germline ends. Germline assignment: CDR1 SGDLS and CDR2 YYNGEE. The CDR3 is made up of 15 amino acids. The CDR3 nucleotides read TGTGCCAGCAGCGTAGATCCAGGGTGGTCGTACGAGCAGTACTTC. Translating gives CASSVDPGWSYEQYF.

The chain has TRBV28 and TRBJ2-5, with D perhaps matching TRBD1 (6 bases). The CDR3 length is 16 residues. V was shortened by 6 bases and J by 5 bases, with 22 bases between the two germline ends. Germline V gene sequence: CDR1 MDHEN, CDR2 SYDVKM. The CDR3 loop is CASSRATTGFGETQYF. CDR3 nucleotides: TGTGCCAGCAGCCGTGCCACCACAGGGTTTGGGGAGACCCAGTACTTC.

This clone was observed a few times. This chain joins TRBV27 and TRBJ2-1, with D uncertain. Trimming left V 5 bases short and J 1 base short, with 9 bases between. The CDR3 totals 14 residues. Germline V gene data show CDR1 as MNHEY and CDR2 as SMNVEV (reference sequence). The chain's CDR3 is CASSAEASYNEQFF. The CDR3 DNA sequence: TGTGCCAGCAGTGCAGAGGCGTCCTACAATGAGCAGTTCTTC.